This record concerns one T cell receptor (beta chain) sequence. The antigen is not known. The data derive from a study of cytomegalovirus exposure and HLA in healthy donors. Turning to the study itself: There were 90 million to 140 million unique TCR beta sequences, drawn from about 179 million T cells, in an earlier analysis. As released early, the data held about 85 million unique TCRs from HLA-typed donors.

The PCR used 60 Vbeta and 13 Jbeta primers. Clones were read by immunoSEQ multiplex PCR, and TCRdb kept only the in-frame ones, dropping some. Of more than 90,000 clones listed, about 75% are singletons. This CDR3 has 18 residues. The V gene lost 0 bases and the J gene lost 0 bases, with 12 bases spanning the gap. The germline gives CDR1 LGHNA, CDR2 YNFKEQ. Notes on the study in general: A later analysis by the authors found several of the most significant clusters apparently linked to common viral pathogens. Segments of the TCR beta V type were, in most cases, productive about 87% or about 30% of the time in an earlier analysis.

This clonotype was sampled from a man between 35 and 55 years old in good health and CMV-seropositive. The J gene is TRBJ2-6, the V gene TRBV4-2; weak D call: TRBD2 (6 bases). The sample taken for sequencing was PBMCs. The CDR3 bases are TGTGCCAGCAGCCAAGATCTGGGAGGTAGCTCTGGGGCCAACGTCCTGACTTTC. Translated: CASSQDLGGSSGANVLTF.